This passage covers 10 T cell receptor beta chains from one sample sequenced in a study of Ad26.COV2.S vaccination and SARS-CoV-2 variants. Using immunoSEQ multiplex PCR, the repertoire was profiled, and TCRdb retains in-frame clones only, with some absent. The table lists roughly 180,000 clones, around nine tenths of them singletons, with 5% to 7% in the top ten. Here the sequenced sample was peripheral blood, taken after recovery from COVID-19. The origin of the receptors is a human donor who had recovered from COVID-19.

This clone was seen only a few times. CDR3 region: CALRVSYYEQYF. CDR3 bases: TGTGCTTTGAGGGTTTCCTACTACGAGCAGTACTTC. The chain joins TRBV30 to TRBJ2-7; weak D call: TRBD2 (5 bases). The CDR3 is 12 amino acids. The germline V gene encodes CDR1 GTSNPN and CDR2 SVGIG (reference sequence). The full variable domain, in which reference TRBV30 and TRBJ2-7 provide the parts outside the CDR3, is SQTIHQWPATLVQPVGSPLSLECTVEGTSNPNLYWYRQAAGRGLQLLFYSVGIGQISSEVPQNLSASRPQDRQFILSSKKLLLSDSGFYLCALRVSYYEQYFGPGTRLTVT.

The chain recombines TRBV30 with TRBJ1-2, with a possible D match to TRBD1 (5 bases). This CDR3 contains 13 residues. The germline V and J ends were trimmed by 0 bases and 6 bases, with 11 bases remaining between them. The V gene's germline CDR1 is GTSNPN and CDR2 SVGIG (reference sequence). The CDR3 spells CAWSVRGANGYTF. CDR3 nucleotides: TGTGCCTGGAGTGTACGGGGCGCGAATGGCTACACCTTC.

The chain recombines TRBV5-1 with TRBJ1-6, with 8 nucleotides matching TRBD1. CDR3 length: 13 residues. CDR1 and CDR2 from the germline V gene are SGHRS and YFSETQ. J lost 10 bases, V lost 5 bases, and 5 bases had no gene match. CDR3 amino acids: CASRDRERSPLHF. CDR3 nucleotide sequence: TGCGCCAGCAGGGACAGGGAAAGATCACCCCTCCACTTT.

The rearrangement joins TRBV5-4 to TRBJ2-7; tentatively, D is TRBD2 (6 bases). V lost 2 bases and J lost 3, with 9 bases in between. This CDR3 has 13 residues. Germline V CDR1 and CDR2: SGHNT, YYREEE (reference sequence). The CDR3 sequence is CASSFGGYYEQYF. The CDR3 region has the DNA TGTGCCAGCAGCTTCGGGGGTTACTACGAGCAGTACTTC. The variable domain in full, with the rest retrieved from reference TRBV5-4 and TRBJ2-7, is ETGVTQSPTHLIKTRGQQVTLRCSSQSGHNTVSWYQQALGQGPQFIFQYYREEENGRGNFPPRFSGLQFPNYSSELNVNALELDDSALYLCASSFGGYYEQYFGPGTRLTVT.

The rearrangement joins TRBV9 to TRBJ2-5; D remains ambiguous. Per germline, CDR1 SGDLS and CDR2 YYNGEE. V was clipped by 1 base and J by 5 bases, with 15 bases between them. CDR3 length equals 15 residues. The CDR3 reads CASSVSGVKGETQYF. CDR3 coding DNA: TGTGCCAGCAGCGTATCTGGGGTGAAAGGGGAGACCCAGTACTTC.

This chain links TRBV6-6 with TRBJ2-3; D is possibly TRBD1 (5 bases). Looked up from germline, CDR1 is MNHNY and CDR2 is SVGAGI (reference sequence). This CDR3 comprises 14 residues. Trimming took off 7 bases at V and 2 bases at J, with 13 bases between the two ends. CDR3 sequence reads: CASTSPGLTDTQYF. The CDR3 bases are TGTGCCAGCACCTCTCCAGGGCTCACAGATACGCAGTATTTT.

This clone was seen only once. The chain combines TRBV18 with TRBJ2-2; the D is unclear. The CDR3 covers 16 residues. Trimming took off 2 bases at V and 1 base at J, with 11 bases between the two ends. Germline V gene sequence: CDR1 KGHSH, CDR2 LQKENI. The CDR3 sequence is CASSPNSRQNTGELFF. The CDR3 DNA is TGTGCCAGCTCACCAAACAGCAGACAGAACACCGGGGAGCTGTTTTTT.

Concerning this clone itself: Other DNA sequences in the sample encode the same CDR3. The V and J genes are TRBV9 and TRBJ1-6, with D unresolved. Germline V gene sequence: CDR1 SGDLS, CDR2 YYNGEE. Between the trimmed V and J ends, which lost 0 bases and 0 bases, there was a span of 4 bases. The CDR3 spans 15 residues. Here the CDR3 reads CASSVEGSYNSPLHF. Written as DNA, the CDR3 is TGTGCCAGCAGCGTAGAAGGCTCCTATAATTCACCCCTCCACTTT.

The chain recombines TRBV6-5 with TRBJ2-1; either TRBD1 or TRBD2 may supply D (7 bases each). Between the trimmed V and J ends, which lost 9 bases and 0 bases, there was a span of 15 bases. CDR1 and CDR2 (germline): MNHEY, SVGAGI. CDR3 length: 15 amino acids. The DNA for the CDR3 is TGTGCCAGGACCAGGGGGACTACCTCCTACAATGAGCAGTTCTTC. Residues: CARTRGTTSYNEQFF.

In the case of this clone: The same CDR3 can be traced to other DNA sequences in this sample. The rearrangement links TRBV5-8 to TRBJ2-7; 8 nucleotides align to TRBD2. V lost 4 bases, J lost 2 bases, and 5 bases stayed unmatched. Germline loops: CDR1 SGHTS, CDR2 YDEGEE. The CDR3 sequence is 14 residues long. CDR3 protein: CASSPGGATYEQYF. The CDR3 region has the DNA TGTGCCAGCAGCCCGGGGGGGGCGACCTACGAGCAGTACTTC. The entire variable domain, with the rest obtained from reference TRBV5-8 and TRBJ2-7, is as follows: EAGVTQSPTHLIKTRGQQATLRCSPISGHTSVYWYQQALGLGLQFLLWYDEGEERNRGNFPPRFSGRQFPNYSSELNVNALELEDSALYLCASSPGGATYEQYFGPGTRLTVT.